One sample yielded the 23 T cell receptor beta chains listed below, sequenced in a study of blood T cell repertoires in COVID-19. Here immunoSEQ multiplex PCR was the method, and the copy in TCRdb shows in-frame clones only, minus some. The repertoire consists of roughly 140,000 clones, with 65% to 90% occurring once and the leading ten covering roughly 10%. What was sequenced was peripheral blood. These receptors came from a man in his 60s with active or convalescent COVID-19.

This clone has more than one count but fewer than ten. The chain is built from TRBV19 and TRBJ1-1; 7 bases match TRBD1. The germline V gene encodes CDR1 LNHDA and CDR2 SQIVND (reference sequence). The CDR3 consists of 14 residues. After removal of 3 bases from V and 4 bases from J, the junction contained 5 bases not matched to a gene. The DNA for the CDR3 is TGTGCCAGTAGTATTACAGGGGACATCACTGAAGCTTTCTTT. Translation gives CASSITGDITEAFF.

The V gene is TRBV4-1, the J gene TRBJ1-1; 7 positions match TRBD1. Trimming cost V 4 bases and J 3 bases; bases outside gene matches: 17. Germline CDR1 and CDR2: MGHRA and YSYEKL. The CDR3 spans 18 residues. DNA of the CDR3: TGCGCCAGCAGCCGAAGAAGGGGGGCAGGGGGTGGTCACACTGAAGCTTTCTTT. Its translation is CASSRRRGAGGGHTEAFF.

This clone occurred a few times. This chain links TRBV5-1 with TRBJ1-6, with TRBD1 matching over 9 bases. The CDR3 sequence is 16 residues long. Germline V lookup: CDR1 SGHRS, CDR2 YFSETQ. V lost 4 bases to trimming and J lost 10 bases; unmatched junction nucleotides: 12. The CDR3 region is CASSLNAGTGLSPLHF. The CDR3 region has the DNA TGCGCCAGCAGCCTCAACGCCGGGACAGGGTTATCACCCCTCCACTTT.

The chain has TRBV6-5 and TRBJ1-2, with 11 bases aligning to TRBD1. J lost 4 bases, V lost 6 bases, and 7 bases had no gene match. This CDR3 is built from 15 residues. Per the germline V gene, CDR1 is MNHEY and CDR2 is SVGAGI. The CDR3 sequence: CASRGQGDGGYGYTF. The CDR3 nucleotides are TGTGCCAGCAGGGGACAGGGGGACGGAGGCTATGGCTACACCTTC.

This chain uses TRBV18 with TRBJ2-1, with 14 nucleotides matching TRBD2. Germline V gene data show CDR1 as KGHSH and CDR2 as LQKENI. The J segment lost 0 bases and the V segment lost 1 base, leaving 8 bases of the junction unmatched. The CDR3 contains 20 residues. CDR3 amino acids: CASSPQRGLAGGISYNEQFF. CDR3 coding DNA: TGTGCCAGCTCACCACAGCGCGGACTAGCGGGGGGTATCTCCTACAATGAGCAGTTCTTC.

Worth noting for this clone: Within the sample, other DNA sequences also encode this same CDR3. V and J are TRBV7-2 and TRBJ2-5; TRBD2 aligns across 9 bases. Unmatched junction bases numbered 4, after V lost 3 bases and J lost 2 bases. Germline V gene lookup returns CDR1 SGHTA and CDR2 FQGNSA. CDR3 length: 15 amino acids. This CDR3 is CASSFTSGRQETQYF. Written as DNA, the CDR3 is TGTGCCAGCAGCTTCACTAGCGGGCGTCAAGAGACCCAGTACTTC.

This sequence joins TRBV12-3 or TRBV12-4 and TRBJ1-2, with 9 positions matching TRBD1. The CDR3 consists of 13 residues. V shed 5 bases, J shed 7 bases, and the junction held 5 bases outside the gene matches. CDR3 sequence (DNA): TGTGCCAGCAGTCCCAACAGGGGGCCTGGCTACACCTTC. Protein sequence: CASSPNRGPGYTF.

This chain uses TRBV2 with TRBJ2-7; TRBD1 agrees at 8 bases. With V trimmed by 6 bases and J by 3 bases, 7 bases remained unmatched. This CDR3 is built from 14 residues. Germline lookup yields CDR1 SNHLY and CDR2 FYNNEI. The CDR3 DNA sequence: TGTGCCAGCAGGGCCTGGACAGGGTACTACGAGCAGTACGTC. It translates to CASRAWTGYYEQYV.

The V gene is TRBV19, the J gene TRBJ2-1, with D possibly matching TRBD2 (6 bases). V dropped 11 bases and J dropped 2 bases, with 16 bases sitting between them. The CDR3 loop spans 14 amino acids. Germline V gene lookup returns CDR1 LNHDA and CDR2 SQIVND (reference sequence). CDR3 region: CAANTAGPYNEQFF. DNA for the CDR3: TGTGCCGCCAATACGGCGGGGCCCTACAATGAGCAGTTCTTC. The full variable domain, its missing parts supplied by reference TRBV19 and TRBJ2-1, is DGGITQSPKYLFRKEGQNVTLSCEQNLNHDAMYWYRQDPGQGLRLIYYSQIVNDFQKGDIAEGYSVSREKKESFPLTVTSAQKNPTAFYLCAANTAGPYNEQFFGPGTRLTVL.

The V and J genes are TRBV5-4 and TRBJ2-1, with 12 bases matching TRBD2. Germline loops: CDR1 SGHNT, CDR2 YYREEE (reference sequence). Trimming cost V 1 base and J 8 bases; bases outside gene matches: 4. The CDR3 sequence is 15 residues long. CDR3 bases: TGTGCCAGCAGCTTGAAGGCTAGCGGGAGGGATGAGCAGTTCTTC. This gives the protein CASSLKASGRDEQFF.

This clone was recorded a few times. The chain uses TRBV19 and TRBJ1-2; a possible D gene is TRBD1 (5 bases). The CDR3 covers 15 residues. The V end was cut by 6 bases, the J end by 2 bases, with 16 bases between. Germline CDR1 reads LNHDA; CDR2 reads SQIVND (reference sequence). In DNA form, the CDR3 reads TGTGCCAGTAGCTTAACCTCGACAGAGAACTATGGCTACACCTTC. As protein: CASSLTSTENYGYTF.

This clone is a singleton in its sample. This chain links TRBV5-8 with TRBJ1-1, with D tentatively TRBD1 (5 bases). The CDR3 has 14 residues. Trimming shortened V by 0 bases and J by 3 bases, and 9 bases separated the two germline ends. Germline CDR1 is SGHTS and CDR2 is YDEGEE. CDR3 coding DNA: TGTGCCAGCAGCTTGGACCCGGGGGACACTGAAGCTTTCTTT. This gives the protein CASSLDPGDTEAFF. The full variable domain, in which reference TRBV5-8 and TRBJ1-1 provide the parts outside the CDR3, is EAGVTQSPTHLIKTRGQQATLRCSPISGHTSVYWYQQALGLGLQFLLWYDEGEERNRGNFPPRFSGRQFPNYSSELNVNALELEDSALYLCASSLDPGDTEAFFGQGTRLTVV.

The chain carries TRBV19 and TRBJ2-7; 11 nucleotides agree with TRBD1. Germline V gene sequence: CDR1 LNHDA, CDR2 SQIVND (reference sequence). The V gene end was trimmed by 6 bases and the J gene end by 6 bases; junction bases not matched to a gene: 7. This CDR3 region has 14 residues. Here the CDR3 reads CASSYTGTGGEQYF. The CDR3 coding sequence is TGTGCCAGTAGCTACACCGGGACAGGGGGCGAGCAGTACTTC.

The chain recombines TRBV12-3 or TRBV12-4 with TRBJ1-2, with a weak D call TRBD1 (6 bases). V gave up 6 bases and J gave up 8 bases, with 13 bases separating them. This CDR3 contains 12 residues. CDR3 sequence: CASRGQLYGYTF. CDR3 nucleotides: TGTGCCAGCAGAGGACAGCTGTACGGCTACACCTTC.

V is TRBV5-5 and J is TRBJ1-2; D is uncertain. From germline, CDR1 is SGHKS and CDR2 YYEKEE (reference sequence). This CDR3 region has 16 residues. Trimming took 0 bases from V and 4 from J, leaving 16 bases between them. The CDR3, as DNA: TGTGCCAGCAGCTTGGTGGTTTCAGAACCGGGCTATGGCTACACCTTC. Its translation: CASSLVVSEPGYGYTF.

This chain links TRBV4-3 with TRBJ2-3; 11 bases are shared with TRBD2. CDR1 is LGHNA and CDR2 is YSLEER in the germline V gene. There are 17 residues in the CDR3. The ends lost 4 bases at V and 7 bases at J; junction bases unmatched: 13. This chain's CDR3 is CASSPMLSGGASYTQYF. Written as DNA, the CDR3 is TGCGCCAGCAGCCCAATGCTTAGCGGGGGGGCCTCGTATACGCAGTATTTT.

Only one count was recorded for this clone. The chain couples TRBV27 to TRBJ2-7; possible D gene TRBD2, 5 bases. V was cut by 5 bases and J by 0 bases, with 8 bases left in between. This CDR3 comprises 13 residues. Per the germline V gene, CDR1 is MNHEY and CDR2 is SMNVEV (reference sequence). The CDR3 spells CASSLRGSYEQYF. CDR3 DNA sequence: TGTGCCAGCAGTCTCCGGGGCTCCTACGAGCAGTACTTC.

The V and J genes are TRBV2 and TRBJ1-2; D possibly corresponds to TRBD1 (6 bases). The V gene's germline CDR1 is SNHLY and CDR2 FYNNEI. There are 14 residues in the CDR3. The germline V and J ends were trimmed by 5 bases and 5 bases, with 15 bases remaining between them. The CDR3 spells CASSYNRVRYGYTF. In DNA, the CDR3 is TGTGCCAGCAGTTATAACAGGGTCAGATATGGCTACACCTTC.

V usage is TRBV2 and J usage is TRBJ2-3; TRBD2 might be the D (6 bases). V was shortened by 3 bases and J by 0 bases, with 16 bases between the two germline ends. Germline CDR1 is SNHLY and CDR2 is FYNNEI. CDR3 length: 17 amino acids. CDR3 sequence (DNA): TGTGCCAGCAGTGATTCGCGGGGCCCTTCTAGCACAGATACGCAGTATTTT. This encodes CASSDSRGPSSTDTQYF.

The V gene is TRBV5-1, the J gene TRBJ1-1, with 9 nucleotides matching TRBD1. Unmatched junction bases numbered 7, after V lost 7 bases and J lost 0 bases. Germline values: CDR1 SGHRS, CDR2 YFSETQ. This CDR3 spans 15 amino acids. CDR3 loop: CASSRTGAMNTEAFF. CDR3 in DNA: TGCGCCAGCTCCCGGACAGGGGCTATGAACACTGAAGCTTTCTTT.

This rearrangement joins TRBV11-3 to TRBJ2-1; 11 bases map to TRBD2. V gave up 1 base and J gave up 9 bases; unmatched junction bases: 14. Germline lookup yields CDR1 SGHNT and CDR2 YENEEA. This CDR3 contains 18 residues. CDR3 protein: CASSLGFKSPGLAAEQFF. CDR3 nucleotides: TGTGCCAGCAGCTTAGGTTTCAAGAGTCCGGGACTAGCGGCTGAGCAGTTCTTC.

J is TRBJ1-1 and V is TRBV11-3; D is perhaps TRBD1 (5 bases). Per the germline V gene, CDR1 is SGHNT and CDR2 is YENEEA. The CDR3 covers 15 residues. Trimming shortened V by 5 bases and J by 4 bases, and 17 bases separated the two germline ends. This chain's CDR3 is CASSMAWKGVTEAFF. CDR3 in DNA: TGTGCCAGCAGCATGGCTTGGAAAGGGGTCACTGAAGCTTTCTTT.

This clone was counted a few times. The chain uses TRBV28 and TRBJ1-5; D perhaps matches TRBD1 (6 bases). CDR3 length: 14 amino acids. The germline V gene encodes CDR1 MDHEN and CDR2 SYDVKM. Between the trimmed V and J ends, which lost 7 bases and 6 bases, there was a span of 16 bases. The CDR3 loop is CASTLQGGGQPQHF. CDR3 sequence (DNA): TGTGCCAGCACGCTCCAGGGAGGGGGTCAGCCCCAGCATTTT.